This T cell receptor beta chain was observed in a study of shared clonotypes between healthy human individuals. Study information: The donor pool was made up of two women and a few men aged 18 to 49. Regarding the study as a whole: Non-shared clonotypes showed lower generation probabilities than clonotypes common to all four donors. It was only blood that was sampled, and tissue repertoires likely differ.

A word on this clone: Its antigen is unknown.

Trimming stripped 3 bases from V and 1 base from J, with 18 bases between. Looked up from germline, CDR1 is SEHNR and CDR2 is FQNEAQ (reference sequence). CDR3 length: 18 amino acids. Researchers partitioned CD4+ cells into CD45RA+ naive and CD45RA-negative memory subsets. Clones were sequenced by immunoSEQ multiplex PCR, and TCRdb holds only the in-frame ones, with some missing. There are some 1,600,000 clones in the sample; approximately 98% occur only once, and approximately 0.45% lies in the top ten. This chain uses TRBV7-9 with TRBJ2-2; the D gene is possibly TRBD1 (5 bases). The origin of this receptor is a man under 40 in good health. The sample comprised naive CD4+ T cells sorted from blood. Subset meaning: CD45RA+ positively selected. CDR3 amino acids: CASSFYLGQAQNTGELFF. In DNA, the CDR3 is TGTGCCAGCAGCTTCTACTTAGGACAAGCCCAGAACACCGGGGAGCTGTTTTTT.